This T cell receptor beta chain was captured in a study of blood T cells in healthy people across ages. This clonotype has a handful of counts. The germline CDR1 and CDR2 sequences are DFQATT and SNEGSKA (reference sequence). J lost 2 bases, V lost 3 bases, and 6 bases had no gene match. This CDR3 contains 15 residues. Combining a sample-barcoded 5' primer with a J-beta primer mix, a second PCR ran for roughly 7 to 11 cycles. MiXCR, run by TCRdb on the 5' RACE reads, gives a single entry per CDR3 protein. The sample contains hundreds of thousands of distinct CDR3 sequences, about 44% of which appear only once.

The specimen was blood. This sequence originates from a man aged 30 to 39 in good health. The rearrangement joins TRBV20-1 to TRBJ2-3, with 9 bases matching TRBD2. This CDR3 reads CSASRGGGATDTQYF. The CDR3 region has the DNA TGCAGTGCTAGCCGCGGCGGGGGGGCCACAGATACGCAGTATTTT.